Below are 18 T cell receptor beta chains sequenced from a single sample in a study of shared clonotypes between healthy human individuals. CD45RO-negative, CCR7-positively selected cells formed the naive CD8 fraction, excluding terminally differentiated effector memory CD45RA+ cells. Here immunoSEQ multiplex PCR was the method, and the copy in TCRdb shows in-frame clones only, minus some. The data contain 500,000 to 700,000 clones, 85% to 95% of them seen just once; the ten biggest clones take up over 0.095%. Material: naive CD8+ T cells sorted from blood. These receptors were obtained from a woman younger than 45 in good health.

On this clone: Other DNA sequences of this sample code for an identical CDR3. The rearrangement joins TRBV28 to TRBJ2-1; 7 bases map to TRBD2. J gave up 3 bases and V 5 bases, and 7 bases lay outside the gene matches. The CDR3 loop spans 15 amino acids. The germline V gene has CDR1 MDHEN and CDR2 SYDVKM. This CDR3 is CASSPRLAGYNEQFF. In DNA form, the CDR3 reads TGTGCCAGCAGTCCCCGGTTAGCGGGCTACAATGAGCAGTTCTTC.

The gene calls are TRBV15 and TRBJ1-4; 7 bases are a match to TRBD1. The junction had 2 bases not matched to a gene; V was cut back by 3 bases and J by 4 bases. The CDR3 consists of 14 residues. The germline V gene has CDR1 LNHNV and CDR2 YYDKDF (reference sequence). In nucleotides, the CDR3 is TGTGCCACCAGCAGGGGGACAGTTAATGAAAAACTGTTTTTT. Translation gives CATSRGTVNEKLFF.

V usage is TRBV5-6 and J usage is TRBJ2-7; D might be TRBD1 (5 bases). The CDR3 covers 13 residues. Germline V gives CDR1 SGHDT, CDR2 YYEEEE. V was trimmed by 2 bases and J by 2 bases, leaving 8 bases between them. CDR3: CASSFETAYEQYF. In nucleotides, the CDR3 is TGTGCCAGCAGCTTTGAGACAGCCTACGAGCAGTACTTC.

This rearrangement joins TRBV19 to TRBJ1-2; TRBD1 aligns across 7 bases. The V gene end was trimmed by 10 bases and the J gene end by 4 bases; junction bases not matched to a gene: 9. Germline CDR1 reads LNHDA; CDR2 reads SQIVND (reference sequence). The CDR3 runs 13 residues. CDR3: CATGTGAGYGYTF. In DNA form, the CDR3 reads TGTGCCACCGGAACAGGGGCTGGCTATGGCTACACCTTC.

CDR3 in amino acids: CASSMGWSSANYGYTF. The CDR3 DNA sequence: TGTGCCAGTAGTATGGGTTGGTCCAGCGCCAACTATGGCTACACCTTC. The chain joins TRBV19 to TRBJ1-2; D is unclear. CDR1 LNHDA and CDR2 SQIVND come from the germline V gene (reference sequence). Trimming cost V 3 bases and J 2 bases, with 16 bases left between them. There are 16 residues in the CDR3.

J is TRBJ2-5 and V is TRBV7-8; no clear D gene. The CDR3 runs 14 residues. V dropped 1 base and J dropped 3 bases, with 9 bases sitting between them. The germline gives CDR1 SGHVS, CDR2 FQNEAQ. The CDR3: CASSLGVGEETQYF. CDR3 nucleotides: TGTGCCAGCAGCTTAGGGGTGGGTGAAGAGACCCAGTACTTC.

This chain joins TRBV19 and TRBJ2-5; the D gene is possibly TRBD2 (6 bases). Germline V gives CDR1 LNHDA, CDR2 SQIVND (reference sequence). CDR3 size: 15 residues. Between the trimmed V and J ends, which lost 3 bases and 4 bases, there was a span of 15 bases. In DNA, the CDR3 is TGTGCCAGTAGTATCGGAGGGGCCCGCGGAGAGACCCAGTACTTC. Its protein product is CASSIGGARGETQYF. The variable domain in full, completed from reference TRBV19 and TRBJ2-5, reads DGGITQSPKYLFRKEGQNVTLSCEQNLNHDAMYWYRQDPGQGLRLIYYSQIVNDFQKGDIAEGYSVSREKKESFPLTVTSAQKNPTAFYLCASSIGGARGETQYFGPGTRLLVL.

The sample holds one count of this clone. This rearrangement joins TRBV6-1 to TRBJ1-1; D gene uncertain. The V gene lost 10 bases and the J gene lost 0 bases, with 15 bases spanning the gap. From germline, CDR1 is MNHNS and CDR2 SASEGT. This CDR3 comprises 14 residues. The CDR3 coding sequence is TGTGCCATAAGACTCCGATTAATGAACACTGAAGCTTTCTTT. It translates to CAIRLRLMNTEAFF.

The chain combines TRBV5-8 with TRBJ1-1; 8 bases are a match to TRBD1. This CDR3 contains 14 residues. V dropped 4 bases and J dropped 0; count of bases not matched to a gene: 2. Per germline, CDR1 SGHTS and CDR2 YDEGEE. In DNA form, the CDR3 reads TGTGCCAGCAGCAGACAGGGGTTGAACACTGAAGCTTTCTTT. Translation: CASSRQGLNTEAFF.

The CDR3 region is CASSEDGSSTDTQYF. CDR3 sequence (DNA): TGTGCCAGCAGTGAGGACGGATCTAGCACAGATACGCAGTATTTT. The chain is built from TRBV2 and TRBJ2-3; no clear D gene. V was trimmed by 3 bases and J by 0 bases, leaving 10 bases between them. CDR1 and CDR2 (germline): SNHLY, FYNNEI. The CDR3 extends over 15 amino acids.

The J gene is TRBJ2-1, the V gene TRBV30; the D gene is possibly TRBD2 (5 bases). From germline, CDR1 is GTSNPN and CDR2 SVGIG (reference sequence). The CDR3 covers 17 residues. The germline V and J ends were trimmed by 8 bases and 0 bases, with 23 bases remaining between them. In DNA, the CDR3 is TGTGCCCACCGGGAAGCTTGGGCCCGAAGCTCCTACAATGAGCAGTTCTTC. It translates to CAHREAWARSSYNEQFF.

The chain is built from TRBV5-4 and TRBJ1-2; D possibly corresponds to TRBD1 (5 bases). V lost 4 bases to trimming and J lost 1 base, with 14 bases between them. This CDR3 has 15 residues. CDR1 is SGHNT and CDR2 is YYREEE in the germline V gene (reference sequence). The CDR3: CASSPDRILNYGYTF. DNA for the CDR3: TGTGCCAGCAGCCCAGACAGAATACTTAACTATGGCTACACCTTC.

CDR3: CASSQATSGRYEQFF. Written as DNA, the CDR3 is TGTGCCAGCAGCCAAGCAACTAGCGGGAGGTATGAGCAGTTCTTC. The genes are TRBV14 and TRBJ2-1; the match to TRBD2 covers 12 bases. Germline CDR1 reads SGHDN; CDR2 reads FVKESK. After removal of 1 base from V and 8 bases from J, the junction contained 3 bases not matched to a gene. The length of the CDR3 is 15 residues.

This chain joins TRBV19 and TRBJ2-2; 10 bases are a match to TRBD2. V was clipped by 8 bases and J by 2 bases; unmatched bases: 5. This CDR3 region has 15 residues. Germline CDR1 and CDR2: LNHDA and SQIVND (reference sequence). CDR3 bases: TGTGCCAGTGGGAGGACTAGCGGTAACACCGGGGAGCTGTTTTTT. Residues: CASGRTSGNTGELFF. Together with reference TRBV19 and TRBJ2-2, the CDR3 gives the full variable domain: DGGITQSPKYLFRKEGQNVTLSCEQNLNHDAMYWYRQDPGQGLRLIYYSQIVNDFQKGDIAEGYSVSREKKESFPLTVTSAQKNPTAFYLCASGRTSGNTGELFFGEGSRLTVL.

This rearrangement joins TRBV5-4 to TRBJ1-1; tentative D call: TRBD1 (5 bases). This CDR3 region has 12 residues. Germline loops: CDR1 SGHNT, CDR2 YYREEE (reference sequence). The V end lost 4 bases, the J end lost 3 bases, and 7 bases lay between the germline ends. CDR3 in DNA: TGTGCCAGCAGCGGGGCATACACTGAAGCTTTCTTT. Amino acids: CASSGAYTEAFF. The full variable domain, its missing parts supplied by reference TRBV5-4 and TRBJ1-1, is ETGVTQSPTHLIKTRGQQVTLRCSSQSGHNTVSWYQQALGQGPQFIFQYYREEENGRGNFPPRFSGLQFPNYSSELNVNALELDDSALYLCASSGAYTEAFFGQGTRLTVV.

This rearrangement joins TRBV6-4 to TRBJ2-3, with D uncertain. The CDR3 has 16 residues. In germline, CDR1 is MRHNA, CDR2 SNTAGT. V was cut by 0 bases and J by 3 bases, with 13 bases left in between. The CDR3 coding sequence is TGTGCCAGCAGTGACTCGGTGATTAGCAGAACAGATACGCAGTATTTT. This sequence encodes CASSDSVISRTDTQYF.

The chain carries TRBV4-1 and TRBJ1-1; D call uncertain. Germline V gene lookup returns CDR1 MGHRA and CDR2 YSYEKL. The V end lost 4 bases, the J end lost 3 bases, and 9 bases lay between the germline ends. CDR3 length equals 13 residues. Here the CDR3 reads CASSLSLDTEAFF. The CDR3 DNA reads as TGCGCCAGCAGCCTCAGTCTTGACACTGAAGCTTTCTTT.

The chain links TRBV4-1 to TRBJ2-7; D is unclear. Germline CDR1 is MGHRA and CDR2 is YSYEKL. Trimming took off 1 base at V and 2 bases at J, with 6 bases between the two ends. This CDR3 spans 13 amino acids. CDR3 bases: TGCGCCAGCAGCCAAGCGGTTGCCTACGAGCAGTACTTC. Residues: CASSQAVAYEQYF.